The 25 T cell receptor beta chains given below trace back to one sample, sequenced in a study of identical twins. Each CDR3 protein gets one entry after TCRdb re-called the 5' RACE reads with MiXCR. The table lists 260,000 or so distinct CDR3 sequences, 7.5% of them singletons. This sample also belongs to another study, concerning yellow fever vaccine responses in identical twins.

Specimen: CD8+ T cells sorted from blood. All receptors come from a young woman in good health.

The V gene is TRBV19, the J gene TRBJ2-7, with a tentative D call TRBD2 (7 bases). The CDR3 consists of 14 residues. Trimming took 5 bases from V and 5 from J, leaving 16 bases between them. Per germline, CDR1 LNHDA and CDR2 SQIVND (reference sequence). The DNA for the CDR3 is TGTGCCAGTAGTCCCTACGGGGGGCGGCACGAGCAGTACTTC. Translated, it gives CASSPYGGRHEQYF.

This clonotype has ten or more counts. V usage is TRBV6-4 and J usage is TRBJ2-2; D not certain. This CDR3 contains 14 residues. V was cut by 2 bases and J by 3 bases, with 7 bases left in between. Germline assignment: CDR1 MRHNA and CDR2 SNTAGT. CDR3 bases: TGTGCCAGCAGTGACGGTCAGGACACCGGGGAGCTGTTTTTT. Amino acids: CASSDGQDTGELFF.

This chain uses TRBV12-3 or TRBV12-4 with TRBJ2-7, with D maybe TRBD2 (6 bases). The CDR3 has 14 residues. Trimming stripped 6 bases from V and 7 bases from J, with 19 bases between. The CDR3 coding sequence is TGTGCCAGCAGCTCCGACGGAGGGCCTTGGGAGCAGTACTTC. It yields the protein CASSSDGGPWEQYF.

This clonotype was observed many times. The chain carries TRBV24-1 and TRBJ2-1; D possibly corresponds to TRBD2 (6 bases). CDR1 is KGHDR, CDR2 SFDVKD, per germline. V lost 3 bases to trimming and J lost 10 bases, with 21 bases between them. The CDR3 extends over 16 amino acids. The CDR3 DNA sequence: TGTGCCACCAGTGATAGAGAAAGTGGCGGGGCGAGGGAGCAGTTCTTC. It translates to CATSDRESGGAREQFF.

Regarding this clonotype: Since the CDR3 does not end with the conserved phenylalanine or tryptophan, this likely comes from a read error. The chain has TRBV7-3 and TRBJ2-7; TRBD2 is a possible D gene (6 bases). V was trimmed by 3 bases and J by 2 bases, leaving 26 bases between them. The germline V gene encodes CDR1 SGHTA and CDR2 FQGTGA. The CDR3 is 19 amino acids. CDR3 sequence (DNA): TGTGCCAGCAGCTTCGAGGGCCTAGCGAGGGCCCCTCTTCCCTACGAGCAGTACATC. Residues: CASSFEGLARAPLPYEQYI.

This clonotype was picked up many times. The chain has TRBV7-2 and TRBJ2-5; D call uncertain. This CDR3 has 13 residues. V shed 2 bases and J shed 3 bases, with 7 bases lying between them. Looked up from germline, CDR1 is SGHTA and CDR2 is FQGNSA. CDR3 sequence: CASSLNKKETQYF. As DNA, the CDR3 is TGTGCCAGCAGCTTAAATAAAAAAGAGACCCAGTACTTC. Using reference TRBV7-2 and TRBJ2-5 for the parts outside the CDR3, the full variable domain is GAGVSQSPSNKVTEKGKDVELRCDPISGHTALYWYRQSLGQGLEFLIYFQGNSAPDKSGLPSDRFSAERTGGSVSTLTIQRTQQEDSAVYLCASSLNKKETQYFGPGTRLLVL.

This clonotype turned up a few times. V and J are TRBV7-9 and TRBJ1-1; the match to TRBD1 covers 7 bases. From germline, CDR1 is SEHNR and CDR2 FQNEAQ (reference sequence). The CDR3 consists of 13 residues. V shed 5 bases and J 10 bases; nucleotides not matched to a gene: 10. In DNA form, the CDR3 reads TGTGCCAGCAGCCCCACAGGGGCCCCCGGAGCTTTCTTT. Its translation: CASSPTGAPGAFF.

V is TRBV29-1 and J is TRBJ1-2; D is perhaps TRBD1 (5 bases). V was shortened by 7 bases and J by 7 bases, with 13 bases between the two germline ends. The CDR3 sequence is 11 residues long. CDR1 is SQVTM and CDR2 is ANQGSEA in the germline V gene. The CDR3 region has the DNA TGCAGCGCCACGGGAGACAGTGGCTACACCTTC. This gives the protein CSATGDSGYTF. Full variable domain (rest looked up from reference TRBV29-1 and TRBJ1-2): SAVISQKPSRDICQRGTSLTIQCQVDSQVTMMFWYRQQPGQSLTLIATANQGSEATYESGFVIDKFPISRPNLTFSTLTVSNMSPEDSSIYLCSATGDSGYTFGSGTRLTVV.

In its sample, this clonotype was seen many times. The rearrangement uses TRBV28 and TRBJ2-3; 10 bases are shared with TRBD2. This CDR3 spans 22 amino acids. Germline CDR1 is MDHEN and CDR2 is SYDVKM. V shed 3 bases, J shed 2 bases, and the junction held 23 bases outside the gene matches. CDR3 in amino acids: CASSLGRLAGLPAEGFTDTQYF. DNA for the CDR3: TGTGCCAGCAGTTTGGGGAGACTAGCGGGTCTCCCGGCGGAGGGATTCACAGATACGCAGTATTTT. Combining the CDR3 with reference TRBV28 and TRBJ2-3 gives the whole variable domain DVKVTQSSRYLVKRTGEKVFLECVQDMDHENMFWYRQDPGLGLRLIYFSYDVKMKEKGDIPEGYSVSREKKERFSLILESASTNQTSMYLCASSLGRLAGLPAEGFTDTQYFGPGTRLTVL.

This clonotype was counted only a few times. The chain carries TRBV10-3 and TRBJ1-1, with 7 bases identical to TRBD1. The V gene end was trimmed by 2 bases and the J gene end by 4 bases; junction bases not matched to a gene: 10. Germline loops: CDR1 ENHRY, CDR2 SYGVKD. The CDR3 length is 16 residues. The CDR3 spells CAISEGVEGASTEAFF. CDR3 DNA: TGTGCCATCAGTGAGGGGGTTGAGGGGGCGAGCACTGAAGCTTTCTTT.

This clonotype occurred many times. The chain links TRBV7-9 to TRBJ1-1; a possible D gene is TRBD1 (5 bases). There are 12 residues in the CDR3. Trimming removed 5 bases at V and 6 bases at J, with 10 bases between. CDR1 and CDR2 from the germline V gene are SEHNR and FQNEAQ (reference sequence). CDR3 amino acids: CASSPGLPEAFF. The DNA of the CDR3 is TGTGCCAGCAGCCCGGGACTTCCTGAAGCTTTCTTT.

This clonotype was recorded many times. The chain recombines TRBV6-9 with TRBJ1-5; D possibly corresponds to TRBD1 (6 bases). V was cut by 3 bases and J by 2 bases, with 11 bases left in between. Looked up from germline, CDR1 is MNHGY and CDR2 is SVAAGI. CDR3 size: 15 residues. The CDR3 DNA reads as TGTGCCAGCAGTTACGGGGGGCCGCGCAATCAGCCCCAGCATTTT. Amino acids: CASSYGGPRNQPQHF.

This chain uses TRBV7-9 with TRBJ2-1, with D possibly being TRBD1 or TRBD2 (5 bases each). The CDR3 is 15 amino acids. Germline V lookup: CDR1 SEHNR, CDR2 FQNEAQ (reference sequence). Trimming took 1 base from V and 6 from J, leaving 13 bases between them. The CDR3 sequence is CASSLGDPALNEQFF. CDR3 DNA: TGTGCCAGCAGCTTAGGGGACCCGGCCCTCAATGAGCAGTTCTTC.

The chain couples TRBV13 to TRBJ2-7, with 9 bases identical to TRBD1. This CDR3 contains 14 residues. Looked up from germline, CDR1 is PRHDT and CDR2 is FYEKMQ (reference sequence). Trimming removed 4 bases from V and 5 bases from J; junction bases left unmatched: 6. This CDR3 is CASSWLTGGNEQYF. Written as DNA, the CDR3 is TGTGCCAGCAGCTGGTTGACAGGGGGGAACGAGCAGTACTTC.

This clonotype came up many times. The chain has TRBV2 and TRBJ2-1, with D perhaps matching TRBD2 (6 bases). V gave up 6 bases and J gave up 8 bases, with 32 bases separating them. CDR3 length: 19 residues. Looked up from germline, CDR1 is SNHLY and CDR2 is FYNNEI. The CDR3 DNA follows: TGTGCCAGCAGCACCCCTTTAACTTATATAGCGGTCGGGAGTTATGAGCAGTTCTTC. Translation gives CASSTPLTYIAVGSYEQFF.

The CDR3, as DNA: TGTGCCAGCAGTCCAGCGGGAGGGCCTCTCTACGAGCAGTACTTC. Translated: CASSPAGGPLYEQYF. This chain connects TRBV12-3 or TRBV12-4 to TRBJ2-7; 10 bases map to TRBD2. The CDR3 extends over 15 amino acids. The junction had 7 bases not matched to a gene; V was cut back by 5 bases and J by 3 bases.

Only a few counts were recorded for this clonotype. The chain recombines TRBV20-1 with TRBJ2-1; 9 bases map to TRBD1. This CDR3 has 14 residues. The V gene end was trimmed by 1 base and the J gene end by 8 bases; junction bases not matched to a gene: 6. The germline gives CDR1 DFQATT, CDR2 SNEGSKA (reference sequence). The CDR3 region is CSARAGTGTHEQFF. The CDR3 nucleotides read TGCAGTGCTAGAGCCGGGACAGGGACGCATGAGCAGTTCTTC.

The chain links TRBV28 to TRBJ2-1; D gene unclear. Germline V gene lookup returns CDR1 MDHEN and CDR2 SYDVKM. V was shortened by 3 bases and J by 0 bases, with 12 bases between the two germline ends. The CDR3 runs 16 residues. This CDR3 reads CASSLNLGGSYNEQFF. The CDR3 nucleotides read TGTGCCAGCAGTTTGAATCTGGGTGGCTCCTACAATGAGCAGTTCTTC. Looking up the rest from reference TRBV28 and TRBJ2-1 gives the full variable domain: DVKVTQSSRYLVKRTGEKVFLECVQDMDHENMFWYRQDPGLGLRLIYFSYDVKMKEKGDIPEGYSVSREKKERFSLILESASTNQTSMYLCASSLNLGGSYNEQFFGPGTRLTVL.

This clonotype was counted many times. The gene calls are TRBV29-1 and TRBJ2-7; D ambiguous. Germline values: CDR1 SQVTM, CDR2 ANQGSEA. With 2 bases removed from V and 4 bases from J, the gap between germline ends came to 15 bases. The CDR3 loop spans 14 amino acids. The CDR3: CSVECSVTSYEQYV. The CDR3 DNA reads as TGCAGCGTTGAATGCTCGGTAACGTCGTACGAGCAGTACGTC.

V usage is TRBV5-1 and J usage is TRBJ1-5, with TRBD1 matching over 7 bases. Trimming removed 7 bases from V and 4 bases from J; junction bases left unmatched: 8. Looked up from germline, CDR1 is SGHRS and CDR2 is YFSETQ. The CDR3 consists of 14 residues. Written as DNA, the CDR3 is TGCGCCAGCCGGCCAACAGGGGAGAATCAGCCCCAGCATTTT. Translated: CASRPTGENQPQHF.

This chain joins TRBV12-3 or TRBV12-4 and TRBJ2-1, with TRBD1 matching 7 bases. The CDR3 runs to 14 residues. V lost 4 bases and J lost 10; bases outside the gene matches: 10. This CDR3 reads CASSWSGGLVEQFF. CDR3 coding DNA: TGTGCCAGCAGTTGGTCAGGGGGATTGGTGGAGCAGTTCTTC.

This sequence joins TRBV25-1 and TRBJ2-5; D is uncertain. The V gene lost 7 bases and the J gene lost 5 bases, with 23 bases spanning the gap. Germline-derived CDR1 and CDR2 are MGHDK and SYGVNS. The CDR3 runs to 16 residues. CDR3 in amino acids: CASTELEEAARETQYF. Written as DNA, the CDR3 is TGTGCCAGCACCGAACTCGAAGAGGCCGCTCGGGAGACCCAGTACTTC.

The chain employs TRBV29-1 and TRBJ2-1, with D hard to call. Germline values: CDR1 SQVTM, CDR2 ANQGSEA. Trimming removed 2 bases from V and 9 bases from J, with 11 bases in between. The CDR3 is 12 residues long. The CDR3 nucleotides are TGCAGCGTTGAACCGGCGGCCAGTGAGCAGTTCTTC. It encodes CSVEPAASEQFF.

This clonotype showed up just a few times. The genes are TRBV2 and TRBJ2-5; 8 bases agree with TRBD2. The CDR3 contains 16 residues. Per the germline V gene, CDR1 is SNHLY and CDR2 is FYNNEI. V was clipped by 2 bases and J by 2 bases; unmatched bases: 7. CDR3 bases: TGTGCCAGCAGTGAACTGGGTAGCGGGGAGCAAGAGACCCAGTACTTC. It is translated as CASSELGSGEQETQYF.

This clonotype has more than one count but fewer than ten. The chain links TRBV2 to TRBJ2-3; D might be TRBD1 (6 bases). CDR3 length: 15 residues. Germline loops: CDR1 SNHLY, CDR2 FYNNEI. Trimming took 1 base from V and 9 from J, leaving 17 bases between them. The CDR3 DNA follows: TGTGCCAGCAGTGAAGACAGGGTTGGGTACGTGACGCAGTATTTT. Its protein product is CASSEDRVGYVTQYF.